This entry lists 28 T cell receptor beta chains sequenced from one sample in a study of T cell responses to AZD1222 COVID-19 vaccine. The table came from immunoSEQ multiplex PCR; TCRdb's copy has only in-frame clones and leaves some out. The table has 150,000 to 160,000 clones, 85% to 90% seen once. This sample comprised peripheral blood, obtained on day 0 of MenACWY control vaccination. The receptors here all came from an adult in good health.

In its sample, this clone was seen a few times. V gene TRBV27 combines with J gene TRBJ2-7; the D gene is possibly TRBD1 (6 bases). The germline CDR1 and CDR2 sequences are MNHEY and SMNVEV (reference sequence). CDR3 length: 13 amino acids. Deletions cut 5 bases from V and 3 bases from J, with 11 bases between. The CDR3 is CASSPTDSYEQYF. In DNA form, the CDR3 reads TGTGCCAGCAGTCCCACGGACAGCTACGAGCAGTACTTC.

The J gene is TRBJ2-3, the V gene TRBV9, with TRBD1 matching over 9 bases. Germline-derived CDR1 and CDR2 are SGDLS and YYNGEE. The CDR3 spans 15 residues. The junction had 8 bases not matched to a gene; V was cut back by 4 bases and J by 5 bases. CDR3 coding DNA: TGTGCCAGCAGCCCCCGGGACAGGGCAAAAGATACGCAGTATTTT. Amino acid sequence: CASSPRDRAKDTQYF.

This chain's CDR3 is CASSGRLNTEAFF. In nucleotides, the CDR3 is TGTGCCAGTTCGGGCAGGCTGAACACTGAAGCTTTCTTT. This chain uses TRBV19 with TRBJ1-1; no reliable D call. Trimming removed 8 bases from V and 0 bases from J, with 10 bases in between. This CDR3 is built from 13 residues. CDR1 is LNHDA, CDR2 SQIVND, per germline (reference sequence). Filled out from reference TRBV19 and TRBJ1-1, the complete variable domain reads DGGITQSPKYLFRKEGQNVTLSCEQNLNHDAMYWYRQDPGQGLRLIYYSQIVNDFQKGDIAEGYSVSREKKESFPLTVTSAQKNPTAFYLCASSGRLNTEAFFGQGTRLTVV.

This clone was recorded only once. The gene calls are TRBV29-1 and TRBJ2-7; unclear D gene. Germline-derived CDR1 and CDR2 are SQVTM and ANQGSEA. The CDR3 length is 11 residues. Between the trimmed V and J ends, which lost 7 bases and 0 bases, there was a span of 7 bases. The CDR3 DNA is TGCAGCGGGCGGAACTCCTACGAGCAGTACTTC. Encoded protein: CSGRNSYEQYF.

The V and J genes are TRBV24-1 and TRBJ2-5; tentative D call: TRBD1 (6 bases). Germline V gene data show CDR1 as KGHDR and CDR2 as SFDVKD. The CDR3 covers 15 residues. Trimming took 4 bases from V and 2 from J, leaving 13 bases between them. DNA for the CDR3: TGTGCCACCAGTGACCCTGACAGGTTTCAAGAGACCCAGTACTTC. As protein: CATSDPDRFQETQYF.

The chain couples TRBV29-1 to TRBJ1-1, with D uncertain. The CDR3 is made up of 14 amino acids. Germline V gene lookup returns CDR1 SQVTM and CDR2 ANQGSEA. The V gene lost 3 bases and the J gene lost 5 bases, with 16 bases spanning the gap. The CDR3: CSVEVEVGHTEAFF. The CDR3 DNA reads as TGCAGCGTTGAGGTTGAGGTTGGGCATACTGAAGCTTTCTTT.

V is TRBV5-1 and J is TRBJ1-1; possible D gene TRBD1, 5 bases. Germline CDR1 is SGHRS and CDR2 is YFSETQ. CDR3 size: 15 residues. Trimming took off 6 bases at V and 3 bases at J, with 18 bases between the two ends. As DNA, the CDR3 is TGCGCCAGCACTACCGGACACGGGTGGGACACTGAAGCTTTCTTT. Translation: CASTTGHGWDTEAFF.

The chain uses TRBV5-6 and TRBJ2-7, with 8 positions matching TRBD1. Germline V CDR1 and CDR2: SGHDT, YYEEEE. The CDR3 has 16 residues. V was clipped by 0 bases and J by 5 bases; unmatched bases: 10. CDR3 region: CASSLVGQGASNEQYV. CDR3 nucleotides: TGTGCCAGCAGCTTGGTGGGGCAGGGGGCCTCGAACGAGCAGTACGTC.

CDR3 nucleotide sequence: TGTGCCAGCTCACCGTCAACAGGGTCCTACGAGCAGTACTTC. The encoded protein is CASSPSTGSYEQYF. This rearrangement joins TRBV18 to TRBJ2-7; weak D call: TRBD1 (6 bases). Germline values: CDR1 KGHSH, CDR2 LQKENI. The V and J ends lost 3 bases and 1 base respectively, with 10 bases between them. The CDR3 extends over 14 amino acids.

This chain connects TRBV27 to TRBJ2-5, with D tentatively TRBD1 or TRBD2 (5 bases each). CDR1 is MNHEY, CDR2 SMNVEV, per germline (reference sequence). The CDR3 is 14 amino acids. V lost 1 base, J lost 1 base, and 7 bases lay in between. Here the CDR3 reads CASSLYGGQETQYF. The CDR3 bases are TGTGCCAGCAGTTTATATGGGGGCCAAGAGACCCAGTACTTC.

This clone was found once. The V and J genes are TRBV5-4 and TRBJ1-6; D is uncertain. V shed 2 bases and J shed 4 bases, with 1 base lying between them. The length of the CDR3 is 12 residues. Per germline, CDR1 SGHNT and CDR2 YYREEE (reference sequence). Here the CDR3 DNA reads TGTGCCAGCAGCTTTTATAATTCACCCCTCCACTTT. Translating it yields CASSFYNSPLHF.

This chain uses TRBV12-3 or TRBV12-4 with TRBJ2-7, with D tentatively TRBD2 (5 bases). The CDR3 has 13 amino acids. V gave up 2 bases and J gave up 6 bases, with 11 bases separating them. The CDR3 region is CASSLSAGGEQYV. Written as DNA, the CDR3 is TGTGCCAGCAGTTTATCGGCGGGCGGCGAGCAGTACGTC.

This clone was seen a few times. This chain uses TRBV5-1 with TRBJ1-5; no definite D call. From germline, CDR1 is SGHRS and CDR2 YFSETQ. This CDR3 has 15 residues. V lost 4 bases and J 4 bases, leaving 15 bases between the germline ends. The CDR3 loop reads CASSPADVGNQPQHF. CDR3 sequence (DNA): TGCGCCAGCAGCCCCGCCGACGTGGGGAATCAGCCCCAGCATTTT.

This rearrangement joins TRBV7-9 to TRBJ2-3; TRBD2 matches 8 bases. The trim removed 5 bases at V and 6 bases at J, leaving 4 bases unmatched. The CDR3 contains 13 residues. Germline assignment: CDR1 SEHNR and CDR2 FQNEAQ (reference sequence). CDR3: CASSRAGADTQYF. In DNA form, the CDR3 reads TGTGCCAGCAGCCGAGCGGGAGCCGATACGCAGTATTTT.

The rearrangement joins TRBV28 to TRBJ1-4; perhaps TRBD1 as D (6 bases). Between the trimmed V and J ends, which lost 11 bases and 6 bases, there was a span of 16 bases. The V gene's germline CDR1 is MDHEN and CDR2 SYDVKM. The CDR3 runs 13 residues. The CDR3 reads CASKGGNDEKLFF. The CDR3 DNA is TGTGCCTCCAAAGGGGGGAACGATGAAAAACTGTTTTTT.

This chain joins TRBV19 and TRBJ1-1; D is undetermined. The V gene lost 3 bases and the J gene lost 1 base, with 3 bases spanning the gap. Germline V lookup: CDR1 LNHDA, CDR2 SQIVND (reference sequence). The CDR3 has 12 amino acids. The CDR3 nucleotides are TGTGCCAGTAGTATCAGGAACACTGAAGCTTTCTTT. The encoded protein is CASSIRNTEAFF.

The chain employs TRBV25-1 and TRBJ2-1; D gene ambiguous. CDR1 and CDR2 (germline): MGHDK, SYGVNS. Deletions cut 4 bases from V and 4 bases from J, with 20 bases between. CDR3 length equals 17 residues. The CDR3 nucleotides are TGTGCCAGCAGTGGCTCCCAGCAGTGGGCTGGGTACAATGAGCAGTTCTTC. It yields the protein CASSGSQQWAGYNEQFF.

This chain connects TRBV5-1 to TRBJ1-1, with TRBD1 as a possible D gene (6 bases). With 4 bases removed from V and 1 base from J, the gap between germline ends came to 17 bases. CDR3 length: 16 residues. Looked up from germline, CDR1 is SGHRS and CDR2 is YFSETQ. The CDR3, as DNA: TGCGCCAGCAGCCAGGGGACCGCAAGCTCGAACACTGAAGCTTTCTTT. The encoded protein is CASSQGTASSNTEAFF.

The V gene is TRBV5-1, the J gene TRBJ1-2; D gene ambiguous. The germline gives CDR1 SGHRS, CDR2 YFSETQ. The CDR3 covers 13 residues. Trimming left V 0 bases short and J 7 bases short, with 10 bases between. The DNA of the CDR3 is TGCGCCAGCAGCTTGGATGCAGTATCTGGCTACACCTTC. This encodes CASSLDAVSGYTF.

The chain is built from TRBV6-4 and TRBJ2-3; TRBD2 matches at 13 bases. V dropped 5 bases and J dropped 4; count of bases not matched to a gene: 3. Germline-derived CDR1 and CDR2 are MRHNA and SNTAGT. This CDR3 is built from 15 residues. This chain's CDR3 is CASSTSGGAADTQYF. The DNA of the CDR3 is TGTGCCAGCAGTACTAGCGGGGGGGCAGCAGATACGCAGTATTTT.

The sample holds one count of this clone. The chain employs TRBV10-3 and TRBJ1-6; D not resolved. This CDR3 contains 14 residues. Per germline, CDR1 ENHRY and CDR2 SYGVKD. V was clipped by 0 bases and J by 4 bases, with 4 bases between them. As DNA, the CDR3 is TGTGCCATCAGTGAGTCGGGATATAATTCACCCCTCCACTTT. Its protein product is CAISESGYNSPLHF.

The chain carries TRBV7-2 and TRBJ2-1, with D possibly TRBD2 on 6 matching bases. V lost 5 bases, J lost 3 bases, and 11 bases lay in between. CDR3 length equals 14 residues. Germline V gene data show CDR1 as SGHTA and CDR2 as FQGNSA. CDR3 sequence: CASSRAGLYNEQFF. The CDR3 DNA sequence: TGTGCCAGCAGCCGGGCGGGACTCTACAATGAGCAGTTCTTC.

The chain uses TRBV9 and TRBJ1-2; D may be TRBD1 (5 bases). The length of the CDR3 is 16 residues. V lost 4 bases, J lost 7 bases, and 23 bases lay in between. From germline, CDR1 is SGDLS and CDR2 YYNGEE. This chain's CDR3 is CASSPQGNRIESGYTF. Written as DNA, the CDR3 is TGTGCCAGCAGCCCCCAGGGAAATAGGATCGAGAGTGGCTACACCTTC.

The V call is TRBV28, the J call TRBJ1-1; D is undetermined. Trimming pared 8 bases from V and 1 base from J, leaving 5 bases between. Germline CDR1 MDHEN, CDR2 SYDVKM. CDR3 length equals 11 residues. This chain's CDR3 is CASLGNTEAFF. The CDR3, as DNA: TGTGCCAGCCTCGGGAACACTGAAGCTTTCTTT.

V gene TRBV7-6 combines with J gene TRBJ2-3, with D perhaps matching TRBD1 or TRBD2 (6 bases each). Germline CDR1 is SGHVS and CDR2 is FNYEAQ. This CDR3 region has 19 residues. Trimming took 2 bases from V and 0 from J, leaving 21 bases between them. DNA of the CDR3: TGTGCCAGCAGCTTAAGGGGTAGCGGAGGGGGATCTAGCACAGATACGCAGTATTTT. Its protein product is CASSLRGSGGGSSTDTQYF.

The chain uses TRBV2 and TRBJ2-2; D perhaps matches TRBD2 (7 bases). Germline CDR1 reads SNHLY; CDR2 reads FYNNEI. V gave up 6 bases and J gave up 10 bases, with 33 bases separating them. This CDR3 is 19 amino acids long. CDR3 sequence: CASRDAIGGATTAPMELFF. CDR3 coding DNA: TGTGCCAGCAGGGACGCGATAGGGGGGGCAACTACGGCACCGATGGAGCTGTTTTTT.

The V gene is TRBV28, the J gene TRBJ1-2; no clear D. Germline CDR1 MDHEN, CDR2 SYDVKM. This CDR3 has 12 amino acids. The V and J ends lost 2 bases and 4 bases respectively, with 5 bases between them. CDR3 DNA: TGTGCCAGCAGTTTACCGTTCTATGGCTACACCTTC. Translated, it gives CASSLPFYGYTF.

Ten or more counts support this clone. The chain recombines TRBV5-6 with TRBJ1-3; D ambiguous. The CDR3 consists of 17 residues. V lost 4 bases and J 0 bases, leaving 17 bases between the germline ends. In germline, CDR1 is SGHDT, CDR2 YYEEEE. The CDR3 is CASSRFRRMHSGNTIYF. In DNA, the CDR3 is TGTGCCAGCAGCCGTTTTAGACGGATGCACTCTGGAAACACCATATATTTT. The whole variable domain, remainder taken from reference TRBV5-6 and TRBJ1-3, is DAGVTQSPTHLIKTRGQQVTLRCSPKSGHDTVSWYQQALGQGPQFIFQYYEEEERQRGNFPDRFSGHQFPNYSSELNVNALLLGDSALYLCASSRFRRMHSGNTIYFGEGSWLTVV.